These T cell receptor beta chains were read from a single sample in a study of technical replicates of blood from a handful of donors. TCRdb's copy holds only in-frame clones and misses some; the assay was immunoSEQ multiplex PCR. The sample contains roughly 16,000 clones, 87% of which appear only once. The sample was PBMCs. These receptors were collected from a human donor in good health. Each CDR3 is given with its conserved first and last residue. D genes are given only for firm matches. The listing skips clone size in some rows; elsewhere it reads once, few, many or a size class.

cdr3_aa	cdr3_nt	d_call	v_call	clone_size	j_call
CASSQAGAYNEQFF	TGCGCCAGCAGCCAAGCGGGAGCGTACAATGAGCAGTTCTTC	TRBD2	TRBV5-1	once	TRBJ2-1
CASPPEEASTDTQYF	TGTGCCAGCCCGCCCGAGGAAGCTAGCACAGATACGCAGTATTTT	-	TRBV28	-	TRBJ2-3
CASSLQGNYGYTF	TGTGCCAGCAGTTTACAGGGAAACTATGGCTACACCTTC	-	TRBV27	-	TRBJ1-2
CAIELFYEMGTGGFF	TGTGCCATCGAGCTTTTCTATGAGATGGGGACAGGGGGGTTCTTC	TRBD1	TRBV7-9	-	TRBJ2-1
CASSVEPGLPSQYF	TGTGCCAGCAGCGTAGAGCCGGGACTACCGTCGCAGTACTTC	TRBD2	TRBV9	once	TRBJ2-7
CASSLAGQGLLFRWDTEAFF	TGCGCCAGCAGCTTGGCCGGGCAGGGGTTATTATTTCGATGGGACACTGAAGCTTTCTTT	-	TRBV5-1	once	TRBJ1-1
CASISSGGQTQYF	TGTGCCAGCATTAGTAGCGGGGGGCAGACCCAGTACTTC	TRBD2	TRBV6-5	-	TRBJ2-5
CASSTSREVQETQYF	TGCGCCAGCAGTACATCCCGGGAGGTCCAAGAGACCCAGTACTTC	TRBD2	TRBV10-1	-	TRBJ2-5
CASSLRFEGASGNTIYF	TGTGCCAGCAGCTTGAGGTTTGAGGGGGCATCAGGAAACACCATATATTTT	TRBD1	TRBV5-5	once	TRBJ1-3
CASSFGTSSQETQYF	TGTGCCAGCAGTTTTGGGACTAGCAGCCAAGAGACCCAGTACTTC	TRBD2	TRBV27	-	TRBJ2-5
CASSMPGVGANVLTF	TGCGCCAGCAGCATGCCAGGGGTCGGGGCCAACGTCCTGACTTTC	-	TRBV5-1	-	TRBJ2-6
CASSTEASNQPQHF	TGTGCCAGCTCGACGGAGGCGAGCAATCAGCCCCAGCATTTT	-	TRBV18	-	TRBJ1-5
CASSLAGSQETQYF	TGCGCCAGCAGCTTAGCCGGGTCTCAAGAGACCCAGTACTTC	-	TRBV5-1	-	TRBJ2-5
CASSSLGFSDTEAFF	TGTGCCAGCAGTTCCCTGGGCTTCTCGGACACTGAAGCTTTCTTT	-	TRBV27	-	TRBJ1-1
CASSLGTGGGWTEAFF	TGCGCCAGCAGCCTCGGGACAGGGGGCGGATGGACTGAAGCTTTCTTT	TRBD1	TRBV5-1	once	TRBJ1-1
CACEGDRVNEQYF	TGCGCCTGTGAAGGGGACAGGGTGAACGAGCAGTACTTC	TRBD1	TRBV10-2	-	TRBJ2-7
CAWNGGGHQPQHF	TGTGCCTGGAATGGGGGGGGCCATCAGCCCCAGCATTTT	-	TRBV30	-	TRBJ1-5
CASGDFSLYEQYF	TGTGCCAGCGGAGATTTCAGCCTCTACGAGCAGTACTTC	-	TRBV7-9	-	TRBJ2-7
CAWRGGSGRRNEQFF	TGTGCCTGGAGGGGAGGTAGCGGGAGGAGGAATGAGCAGTTCTTC	TRBD2	TRBV30	once	TRBJ2-1
CASSGSGQGAETQYF	TGTGCCAGCAGCGGCTCTGGGCAGGGGGCTGAGACCCAGTACTTC	TRBD1	TRBV9	-	TRBJ2-5
CASSFLLAGVYNEQFF	TGTGCCAGCAGTTTCCTCCTAGCGGGAGTCTACAATGAGCAGTTCTTC	TRBD2	TRBV28	-	TRBJ2-1
CASSAGTGYAGELFF	TGCGCCAGCAGTGCCGGGACAGGGTATGCCGGGGAGCTGTTTTTT	TRBD1	TRBV5-1	-	TRBJ2-2
CASSEESSYNEQFF	TGTGCCAGCAGCGAGGAGAGTTCCTACAATGAGCAGTTCTTC	-	TRBV9	-	TRBJ2-1
CASSPTGTAYEQYF	TGTGCCAGCAGTCCAACTGGGACTGCCTACGAGCAGTACTTC	-	TRBV27	-	TRBJ2-7
CATSGGTGRFEQYF	TGTGCCACCAGCGGTGGGACAGGGCGGTTCGAGCAGTACTTC	TRBD1	TRBV15	-	TRBJ2-7
CASSRDGSHTGELFF	TGCGCCAGCAGCCGGGACGGGAGTCACACCGGGGAGCTGTTTTTT	-	TRBV4-1	-	TRBJ2-2
CASSYSLDRGDTQYF	TGTGCCAGCAGTTACTCCCTCGACAGGGGTGATACGCAGTATTTT	TRBD1	TRBV6-6	-	TRBJ2-3
CASSQGYGANVLTF	TGTGCCAGCAGTCAGGGTTATGGGGCCAACGTCCTGACTTTC	-	TRBV28	-	TRBJ2-6
CASSPTYEQYF	TGTGCCAGCAGTCCAACCTACGAGCAGTACTTC	-	TRBV28	-	TRBJ2-7
CASNGGGQGSIGQYF	TGTGCCAGCAATGGAGGGGGACAGGGCTCTATCGGGCAGTACTTC	TRBD1	TRBV6-1	-	TRBJ2-7
CASNPGGRETQYF	TGCGCCAGCAACCCGGGGGGGCGAGAGACCCAGTACTTC	TRBD2	TRBV5-1	-	TRBJ2-5
CASSESTTVRGEAFF	TGCGCCAGCAGTGAGTCGACCACCGTTAGGGGTGAAGCTTTCTTT	-	TRBV10-2	-	TRBJ1-1
CASSLNSKNTEAFF	TGCGCCAGCAGCTTGAACAGCAAGAACACTGAAGCTTTCTTT	-	TRBV5-1	few	TRBJ1-1